This T cell receptor (beta chain) was recovered during a study of T cells after posttransplantation cyclophosphamide. This clone came up a few times. Its target is not known. Germline values: CDR1 SGDLS, CDR2 YYNGEE. The V end lost 3 bases, the J end lost 1 base, and 16 bases lay between the germline ends. The CDR3 has 16 amino acids. Busulfan-fludarabine conditioning, marrow transplant, and cyclophosphamide on days +3 and +4 were administered. Study-level findings and limits: Later post-transplant blood repertoires were often dominated by donor CD8+ memory clones. TRB clonality was highly associated with recipient CMV seropositivity and reactivation.

Profiling relied on immunoSEQ multiplex PCR, and the TCRdb table lists in-frame clones only, not all of them. The repertoire consists of 5,000 to 5,500 clones, none detected only once. This clonotype originated in a female patient aged 25-39 years who received an allogeneic stem cell transplant from an unrelated donor, was CMV-positive, and had acute and chronic GVHD. A subset of T cells may come from the graft donor. The V call is TRBV9, the J call TRBJ1-2, with TRBD1 as a possible D gene (5 bases). The sample here was PBMCs, taken after allogeneic stem cell transplant with posttransplant cyclophosphamide. Written as DNA, the CDR3 is TGTGCCAGCAGCGCCCCGGGAGGGAGGGGTAACTATGGCTACACCTTC. Translation: CASSAPGGRGNYGYTF.